The clone carrying this TCR beta chain was picked up a small number of times. Antigen specificity is unknown. This entry is derived from a study of T cell repertoires in cytomegalovirus infection. TCRdb passed the reads through MiXCR, listing each CDR3 protein once. Here the sample spans almost 90,000 distinct CDR3 sequences, approximately 32% being singletons. V was clipped by 0 bases and J by 1 base, with 14 bases between them. From germline, CDR1 is SQVTM and CDR2 ANQGSEA. This CDR3 region has 16 residues. V gene TRBV29-1 combines with J gene TRBJ2-3; TRBD2 is a possible D gene (5 bases). The TCR originated in a human donor in good health (CMV status not recorded). Some clones in this sample may be carry-over from other donors' samples. The material sequenced was CD8+ T cells from cultured PBMCs, taken from culture after CMV antigen stimulation. The CDR3 spells CSVEDLRAGRTDTQYF. CDR3 nucleotides: TGCAGCGTTGAAGATCTGCGGGCAGGCCGCACAGATACGCAGTATTTT.